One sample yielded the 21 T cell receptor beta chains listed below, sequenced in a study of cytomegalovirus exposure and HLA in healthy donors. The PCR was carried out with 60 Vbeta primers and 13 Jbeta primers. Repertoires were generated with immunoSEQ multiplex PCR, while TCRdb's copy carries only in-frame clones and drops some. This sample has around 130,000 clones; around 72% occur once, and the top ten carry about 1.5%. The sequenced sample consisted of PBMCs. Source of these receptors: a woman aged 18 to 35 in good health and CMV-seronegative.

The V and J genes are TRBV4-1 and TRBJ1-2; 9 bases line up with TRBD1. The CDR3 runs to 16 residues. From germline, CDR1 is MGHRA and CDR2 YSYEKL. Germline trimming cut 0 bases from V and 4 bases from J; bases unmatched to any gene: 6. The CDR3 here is CASSQDRTGDVYGYTF. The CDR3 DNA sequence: TGCGCCAGCAGCCAAGATAGGACAGGGGATGTCTATGGCTACACCTTC.

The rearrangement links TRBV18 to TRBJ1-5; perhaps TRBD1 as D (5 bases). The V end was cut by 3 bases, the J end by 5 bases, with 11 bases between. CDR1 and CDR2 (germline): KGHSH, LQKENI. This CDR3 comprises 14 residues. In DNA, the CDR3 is TGTGCCAGCTCACCCGTGGGGGGGGATCAGCCCCAGCATTTT. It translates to CASSPVGGDQPQHF. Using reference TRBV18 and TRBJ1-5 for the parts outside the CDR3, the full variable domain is NAGVMQNPRHLVRRRGQEARLRCSPMKGHSHVYWYRQLPEEGLKFMVYLQKENIIDESGMPKERFSAEFPKEGPSILRIQQVVRGDSAAYFCASSPVGGDQPQHFGDGTRLSIL.

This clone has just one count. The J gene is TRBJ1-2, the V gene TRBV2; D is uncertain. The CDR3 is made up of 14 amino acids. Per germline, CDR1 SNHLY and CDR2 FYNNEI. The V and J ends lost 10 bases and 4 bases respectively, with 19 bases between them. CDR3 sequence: CATPPRGPGYGYTF. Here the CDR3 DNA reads TGTGCCACCCCCCCGAGAGGGCCTGGCTATGGCTACACCTTC.

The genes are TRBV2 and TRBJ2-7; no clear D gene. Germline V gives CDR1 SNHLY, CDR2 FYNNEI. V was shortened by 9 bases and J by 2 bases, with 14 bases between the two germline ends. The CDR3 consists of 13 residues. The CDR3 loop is CASRPTETYEQYF. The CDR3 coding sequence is TGTGCCAGTCGACCGACTGAGACCTACGAGCAGTACTTC.

CDR3 sequence reads: CASSQGLKNAFF. As DNA, the CDR3 is TGTGCCAGCAGCCAGGGGCTCAAGAATGCTTTCTTT. V and J are TRBV14 and TRBJ1-1; D perhaps matches TRBD1 (5 bases). Germline values: CDR1 SGHDN, CDR2 FVKESK. The ends were cut back, 3 bases at V and 11 bases at J, with 13 bases in the middle. The CDR3 has 12 residues.

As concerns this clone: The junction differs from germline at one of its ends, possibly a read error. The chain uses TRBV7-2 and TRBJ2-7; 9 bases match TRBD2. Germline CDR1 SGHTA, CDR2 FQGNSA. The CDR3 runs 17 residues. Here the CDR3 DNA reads TGTGTCAGCAGCTCCAGAGGCGGGAGGGCCGGGGCTGACGAGCAGTACTTC. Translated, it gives CVSSSRGGRAGADEQYF.

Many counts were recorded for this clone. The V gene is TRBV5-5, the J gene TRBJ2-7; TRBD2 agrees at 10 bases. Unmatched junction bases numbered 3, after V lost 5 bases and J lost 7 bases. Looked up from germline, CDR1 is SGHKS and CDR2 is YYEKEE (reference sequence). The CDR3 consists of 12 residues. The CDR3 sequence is CASSQREGEQYF. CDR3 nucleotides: TGTGCCAGCAGTCAGCGGGAGGGTGAGCAGTACTTC.

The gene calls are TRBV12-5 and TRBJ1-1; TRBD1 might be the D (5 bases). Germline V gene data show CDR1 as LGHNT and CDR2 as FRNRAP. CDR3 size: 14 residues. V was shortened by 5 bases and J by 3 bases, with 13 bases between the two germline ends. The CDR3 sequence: CASGPRGGDTEAFF. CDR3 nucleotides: TGTGCTAGTGGTCCGAGGGGCGGGGACACTGAAGCTTTCTTT.

The DNA of the CDR3 is TGTGCCAGCAGCTCACGGGTAGCGGGGGTGGATACGCAGTATTTT. Translating it yields CASSSRVAGVDTQYF. The rearrangement uses TRBV7-2 and TRBJ2-3; 9 bases align to TRBD2. CDR1 and CDR2 from the germline V gene are SGHTA and FQGNSA. Trimming took 4 bases from V and 6 from J; bases not matched to a gene: 8. The CDR3 has 15 amino acids.

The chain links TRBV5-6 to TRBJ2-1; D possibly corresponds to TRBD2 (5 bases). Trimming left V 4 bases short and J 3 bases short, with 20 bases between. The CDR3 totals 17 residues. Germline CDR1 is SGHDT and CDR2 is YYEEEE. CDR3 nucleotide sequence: TGTGCCAGCAGCCGCCTGCGGGTAAGGAATATCTACAATGAGCAGTTCTTC. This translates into CASSRLRVRNIYNEQFF.

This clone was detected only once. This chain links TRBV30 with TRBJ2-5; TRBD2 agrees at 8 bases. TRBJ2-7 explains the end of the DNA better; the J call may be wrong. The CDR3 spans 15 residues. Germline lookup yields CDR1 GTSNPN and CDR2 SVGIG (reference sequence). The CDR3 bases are TGTGCCTGCGACCAAGCGGGAGCTGTATTAGGCGAGCAGTACTTC. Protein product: CACDQAGAVLGEQYF.

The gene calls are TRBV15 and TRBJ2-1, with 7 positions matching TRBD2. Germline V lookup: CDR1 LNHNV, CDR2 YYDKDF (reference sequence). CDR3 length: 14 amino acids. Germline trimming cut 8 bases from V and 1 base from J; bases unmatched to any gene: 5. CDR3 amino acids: CATEAGTSYNEQFF. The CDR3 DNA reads TGTGCCACCGAAGCGGGGACTTCCTACAATGAGCAGTTCTTC. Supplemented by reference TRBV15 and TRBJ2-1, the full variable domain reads DAMVIQNPRYQVTQFGKPVTLSCSQTLNHNVMYWYQQKSSQAPKLLFHYYDKDFNNEADTPDNFQSRRPNTSFCFLDIRSPGLGDTAMYLCATEAGTSYNEQFFGPGTRLTVL.

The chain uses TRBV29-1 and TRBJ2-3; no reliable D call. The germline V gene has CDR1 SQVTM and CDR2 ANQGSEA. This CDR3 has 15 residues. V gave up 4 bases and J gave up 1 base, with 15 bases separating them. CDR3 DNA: TGCAGCGTTGCGTTCGGCGGAACCCGCACAGATACGCAGTATTTT. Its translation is CSVAFGGTRTDTQYF.

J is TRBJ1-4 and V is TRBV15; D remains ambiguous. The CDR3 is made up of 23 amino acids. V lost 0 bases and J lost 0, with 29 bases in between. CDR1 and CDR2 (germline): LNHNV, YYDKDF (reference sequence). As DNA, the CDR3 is TGTGCCACCAGCAGAGATCGAATCGGATTGCGGCCCTTCTATTCGCCAACTAATGAAAAACTGTTTTTT. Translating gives CATSRDRIGLRPFYSPTNEKLFF.

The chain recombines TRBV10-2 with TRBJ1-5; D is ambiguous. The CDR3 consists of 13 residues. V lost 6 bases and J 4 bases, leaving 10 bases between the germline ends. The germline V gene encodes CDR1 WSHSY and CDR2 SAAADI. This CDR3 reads CASRGDGNQPQHF. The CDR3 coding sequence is TGCGCCAGCAGAGGAGACGGTAATCAGCCCCAGCATTTT.

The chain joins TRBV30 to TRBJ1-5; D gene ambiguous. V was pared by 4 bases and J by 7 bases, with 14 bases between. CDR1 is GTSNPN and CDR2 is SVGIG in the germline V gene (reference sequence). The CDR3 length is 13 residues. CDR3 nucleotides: TGTGCCTGGAATAACGTTGCGGGACAGCCCCAGCATTTT. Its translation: CAWNNVAGQPQHF.

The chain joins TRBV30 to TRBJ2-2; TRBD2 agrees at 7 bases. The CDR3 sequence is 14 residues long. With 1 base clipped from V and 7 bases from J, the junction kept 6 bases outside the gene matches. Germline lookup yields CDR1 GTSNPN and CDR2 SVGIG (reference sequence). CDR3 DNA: TGTGCCTGGAGTGGGACTAGTTCTTTCGGGGAGCTGTTTTTT. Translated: CAWSGTSSFGELFF.

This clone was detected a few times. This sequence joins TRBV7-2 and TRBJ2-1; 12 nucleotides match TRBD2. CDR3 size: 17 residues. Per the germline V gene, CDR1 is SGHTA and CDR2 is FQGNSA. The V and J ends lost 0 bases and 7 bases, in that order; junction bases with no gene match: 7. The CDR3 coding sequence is TGTGCCAGCAGCTTAGCTTCGGCTAGCGGGAGGGTGAATGAGCAGTTCTTC. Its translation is CASSLASASGRVNEQFF.

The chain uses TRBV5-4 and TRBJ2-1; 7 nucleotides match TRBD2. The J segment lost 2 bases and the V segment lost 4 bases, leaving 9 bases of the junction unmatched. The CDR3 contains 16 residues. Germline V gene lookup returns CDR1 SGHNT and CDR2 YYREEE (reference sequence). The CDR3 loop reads CASSGRAAGAYNEQFF. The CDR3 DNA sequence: TGTGCCAGCAGCGGGCGAGCGGCGGGAGCCTACAATGAGCAGTTCTTC.

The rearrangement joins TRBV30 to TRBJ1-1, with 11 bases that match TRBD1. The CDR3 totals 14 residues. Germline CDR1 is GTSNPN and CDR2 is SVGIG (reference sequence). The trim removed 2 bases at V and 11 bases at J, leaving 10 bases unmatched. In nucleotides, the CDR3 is TGTGCCTGGAGTCCGGGACAGGGGGGCCTTATGGCTTTCTTT. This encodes CAWSPGQGGLMAFF.

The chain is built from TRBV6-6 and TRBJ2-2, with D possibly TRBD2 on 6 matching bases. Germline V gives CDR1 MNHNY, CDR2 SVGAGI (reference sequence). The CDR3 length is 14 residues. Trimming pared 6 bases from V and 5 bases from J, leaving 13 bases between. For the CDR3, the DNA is TGTGCCAGCAGAGGGGACTTCCTGACCGGGGAGCTGTTTTTT. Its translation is CASRGDFLTGELFF.